This T cell receptor (beta chain) was profiled in a study of T cells after yellow fever vaccination. Study outcomes and limitations: It was a small share of clonotypes that appeared in both CD4 and CD8 compartments.

This clonotype was observed a few times. Its antigen is unidentified. Via MiXCR, TCRdb re-called the 5' RACE reads, giving one row per CDR3 protein. The table lists 400,000 to 450,000 distinct CDR3 sequences, 18% of them singletons. Sequenced here: PBMCs, sampled before the yellow fever booster vaccination. The TCR originated in a young man who received the YFV17D yellow fever vaccine.

The CDR3 DNA is TGTGCCTGGAGCAAGGGGGCGAGTCAGCCCCAGCATTTT. Translating it yields CAWSKGASQPQHF. This rearrangement joins TRBV30 to TRBJ1-5; 7 nucleotides match TRBD1. The CDR3 totals 13 residues. With V trimmed by 3 bases and J by 6 bases, 5 bases remained unmatched. Germline loops: CDR1 GTSNPN, CDR2 SVGIG (reference sequence).